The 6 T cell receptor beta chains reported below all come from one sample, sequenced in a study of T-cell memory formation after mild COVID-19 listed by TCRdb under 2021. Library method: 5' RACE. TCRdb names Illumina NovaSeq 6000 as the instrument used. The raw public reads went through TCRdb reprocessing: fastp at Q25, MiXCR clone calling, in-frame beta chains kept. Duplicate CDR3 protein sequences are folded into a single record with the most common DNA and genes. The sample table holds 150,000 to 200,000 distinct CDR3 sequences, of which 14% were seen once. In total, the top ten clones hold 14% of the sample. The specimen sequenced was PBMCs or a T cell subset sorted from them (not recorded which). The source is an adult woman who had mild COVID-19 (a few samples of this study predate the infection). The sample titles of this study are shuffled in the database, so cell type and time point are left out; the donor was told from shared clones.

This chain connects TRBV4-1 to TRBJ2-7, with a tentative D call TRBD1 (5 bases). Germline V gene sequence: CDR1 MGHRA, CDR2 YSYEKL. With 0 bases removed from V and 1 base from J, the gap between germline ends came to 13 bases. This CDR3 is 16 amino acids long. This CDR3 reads CASSQDTRTHSYEQYF. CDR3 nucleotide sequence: TGCGCCAGCAGCCAAGATACAAGGACACATTCCTACGAGCAGTACTTC.

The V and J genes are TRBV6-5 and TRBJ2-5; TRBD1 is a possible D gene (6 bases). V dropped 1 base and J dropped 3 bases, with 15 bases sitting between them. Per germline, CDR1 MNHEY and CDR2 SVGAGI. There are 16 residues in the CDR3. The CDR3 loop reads CASSYWSDSLEETQYF. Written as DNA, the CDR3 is TGTGCCAGCAGTTACTGGTCGGACAGCTTAGAAGAGACCCAGTACTTC.

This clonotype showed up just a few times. As DNA, the CDR3 is TGTGCCACCAGCAGAGGGAACGCGGGCAACTCTGGAAACACCATATATTTT. This translates into CATSRGNAGNSGNTIYF. This sequence joins TRBV15 and TRBJ1-3; D remains ambiguous. The CDR3 is 17 residues long. The germline CDR1 and CDR2 sequences are LNHNV and YYDKDF (reference sequence). Trimming pared 1 base from V and 0 bases from J, leaving 13 bases between.

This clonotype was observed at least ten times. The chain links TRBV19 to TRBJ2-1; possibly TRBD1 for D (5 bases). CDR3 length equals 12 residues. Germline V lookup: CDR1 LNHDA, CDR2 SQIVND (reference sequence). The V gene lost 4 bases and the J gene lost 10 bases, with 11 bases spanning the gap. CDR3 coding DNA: TGTGCCAGTAGTACCCAGGGTAACGAGCAGTTCTTC. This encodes CASSTQGNEQFF.

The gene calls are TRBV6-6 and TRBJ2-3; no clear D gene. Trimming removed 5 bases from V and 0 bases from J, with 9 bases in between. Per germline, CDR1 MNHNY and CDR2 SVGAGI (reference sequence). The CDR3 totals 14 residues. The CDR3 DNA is TGTGCCAGCAGTCGGTATAAGAGCACAGATACGCAGTATTTT. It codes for CASSRYKSTDTQYF.

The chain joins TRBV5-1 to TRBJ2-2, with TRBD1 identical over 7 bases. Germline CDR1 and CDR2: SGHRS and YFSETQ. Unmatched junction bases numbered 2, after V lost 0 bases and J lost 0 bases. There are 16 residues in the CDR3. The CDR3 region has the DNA TGCGCCAGCAGCTTGGTAGGGACAGCGAACACCGGGGAGCTGTTTTTT. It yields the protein CASSLVGTANTGELFF.